The rows below give T cell receptor beta chains drawn from one sample of a study of blood T cell repertoires in COVID-19. Assay: immunoSEQ multiplex PCR; the TCRdb copy retains only in-frame clones and omits some. The sample contains approximately 110,000 clones, approximately 78% of which appear only once. Material for sequencing was peripheral blood. These receptors were collected from a man between 65 and 80 years old with acute or convalescent COVID-19. Each CDR3 is given with its conserved first and last residue. The D gene is left open where the match is weak. Expanded clones are given a class, and other clones once, few, many or no size at all.

j_gene: TRBJ1-2
d_gene: .
abundance: .
v_gene: TRBV2
CDR3aa: CASIGGGYGYTF
CDR3nt: TGTGCCAGTATAGGGGGGGGCTATGGCTACACCTTC

j_gene: TRBJ1-2
d_gene: TRBD1
abundance: few
v_gene: TRBV28
CDR3aa: CASSFGTGRDYGYTF
CDR3nt: TGTGCCAGCAGTTTCGGGACAGGGCGAGACTATGGCTACACCTTC

j_gene: TRBJ2-3
d_gene: TRBD2
abundance: .
v_gene: TRBV6-1
CDR3aa: CASSVKRGESTDTQYF
CDR3nt: TGTGCCAGCAGTGTTAAGCGGGGGGAAAGCACAGATACGCAGTATTTT

j_gene: TRBJ1-1
d_gene: .
abundance: .
v_gene: TRBV18
CDR3aa: CASSPKGLGTEAFF
CDR3nt: TGTGCCAGCTCACCCAAGGGGCTGGGCACTGAAGCTTTCTTT

j_gene: TRBJ2-5
d_gene: .
abundance: .
v_gene: TRBV6-2/TRBV6-3
CDR3aa: CASSLLASETQYF
CDR3nt: TGTGCCAGCAGCCTCCTAGCGAGCGAGACCCAGTACTTC

j_gene: TRBJ1-5
d_gene: .
abundance: .
v_gene: TRBV27
CDR3aa: CASSLSFAGLTGSQPQHF
CDR3nt: TGTGCCAGCAGTTTAAGTTTTGCAGGACTTACCGGTAGTCAGCCCCAGCATTTT

j_gene: TRBJ1-1
d_gene: .
abundance: .
v_gene: TRBV28
CDR3aa: CASRVNTEAFF
CDR3nt: TGTGCCAGCCGGGTGAACACTGAAGCTTTCTTT

j_gene: TRBJ2-2
d_gene: .
abundance: .
v_gene: TRBV5-1
CDR3aa: CASSLDYGELFF
CDR3nt: TGCGCCAGCAGCTTGGACTACGGGGAGCTGTTTTTT

j_gene: TRBJ2-7
d_gene: TRBD2
abundance: .
v_gene: TRBV27
CDR3aa: CASSLGSGRASRTPSYEQYF
CDR3nt: TGTGCCAGCAGTTTAGGGTCAGGGAGGGCGAGCCGTACTCCTTCCTACGAGCAGTACTTC

j_gene: TRBJ1-2
d_gene: .
abundance: .
v_gene: TRBV28
CDR3aa: CASSVLDNGDYGYTF
CDR3nt: TGTGCCAGCAGTGTCCTTGATAACGGGGACTATGGCTACACCTTC

j_gene: TRBJ2-7
d_gene: .
abundance: .
v_gene: TRBV28
CDR3aa: CASSETSSYEQYF
CDR3nt: TGTGCCAGCAGTGAGACTAGCTCCTACGAGCAGTACTTC

j_gene: TRBJ1-4
d_gene: .
abundance: once
v_gene: TRBV28
CDR3aa: CASSRLQGKNEKLFF
CDR3nt: TGTGCCAGCAGTCGACTTCAGGGTAAAAATGAAAAACTGTTTTTT

j_gene: TRBJ1-3
d_gene: .
abundance: few
v_gene: TRBV5-1
CDR3aa: CASSLVGRDDGRSGNTIYF
CDR3nt: TGCGCCAGCAGCTTGGTAGGGCGGGATGACGGGCGCTCTGGAAACACCATATATTTT

j_gene: TRBJ2-7
d_gene: .
abundance: .
v_gene: TRBV5-5
CDR3aa: CASNGQSYEQYF
CDR3nt: TGTGCCAGCAACGGACAGTCCTACGAGCAGTACTTC

j_gene: TRBJ1-1
d_gene: TRBD1
abundance: few
v_gene: TRBV2
CDR3aa: CASSRQSPGQGNTEAFF
CDR3nt: TGTGCCAGCAGTCGACAATCACCGGGACAGGGAAACACTGAAGCTTTCTTT

j_gene: TRBJ2-3
d_gene: .
abundance: .
v_gene: TRBV5-1
CDR3aa: CASSLAGISTDTQYF
CDR3nt: TGCGCCAGCAGCTTGGCGGGGATAAGCACAGATACGCAGTATTTT

j_gene: TRBJ1-2
d_gene: .
abundance: .
v_gene: TRBV28
CDR3aa: CASSFGHAANYGYTF
CDR3nt: TGTGCCAGCAGTTTCGGACACGCCGCCAACTATGGCTACACCTTC

j_gene: TRBJ2-2
d_gene: TRBD1
abundance: once
v_gene: TRBV11-3
CDR3aa: CASSRGQGIGRELFF
CDR3nt: TGTGCCAGCAGCCGCGGACAGGGAATAGGCCGGGAGCTGTTTTTT

j_gene: TRBJ2-1
d_gene: TRBD2
abundance: .
v_gene: TRBV9
CDR3aa: CASSVGSGGAYEQFF
CDR3nt: TGTGCCAGCAGCGTAGGGAGCGGGGGGGCCTATGAGCAGTTCTTC

j_gene: TRBJ1-5
d_gene: .
abundance: .
v_gene: TRBV29-1
CDR3aa: CSVGQESNQPQHF
CDR3nt: TGCAGCGTTGGACAGGAAAGCAATCAGCCCCAGCATTTT

j_gene: TRBJ1-2
d_gene: TRBD1
abundance: .
v_gene: TRBV27
CDR3aa: CASSSTGGAHYGYTF
CDR3nt: TGTGCCAGCAGTTCTACAGGGGGCGCCCACTATGGCTACACCTTC

j_gene: TRBJ2-5
d_gene: TRBD1
abundance: once
v_gene: TRBV5-1
CDR3aa: CASSLGRGQGETQYF
CDR3nt: TGCGCCAGCAGCTTGGGCAGGGGGCAGGGGGAGACCCAGTACTTC

j_gene: TRBJ2-6
d_gene: .
abundance: .
v_gene: TRBV24-1
CDR3aa: CATSAGFAGANVLTF
CDR3nt: TGTGCCACCAGCGCAGGGTTCGCTGGGGCCAACGTCCTGACTTTC

j_gene: TRBJ2-2
d_gene: TRBD2
abundance: .
v_gene: TRBV2
CDR3aa: CASNSGLSNTGELFF
CDR3nt: TGTGCCAGCAATTCGGGACTATCTAACACCGGGGAGCTGTTTTTT

j_gene: TRBJ2-3
d_gene: TRBD1
abundance: .
v_gene: TRBV28
CDR3aa: CASSRSGTGVSDTQYF
CDR3nt: TGTGCCAGCAGTCGCTCCGGGACAGGGGTCTCAGATACGCAGTATTTT

j_gene: TRBJ2-7
d_gene: .
abundance: .
v_gene: TRBV3-1/TRBV3-2
CDR3aa: CASSQQGYQQYF
CDR3nt: TGTGCCAGCAGCCAACAGGGATATCAGCAGTACTTC

j_gene: TRBJ1-1
d_gene: TRBD1
abundance: .
v_gene: TRBV18
CDR3aa: CASSPDRGAGAFF
CDR3nt: TGTGCCAGCTCTCCGGACAGGGGCGCAGGAGCTTTCTTT

j_gene: TRBJ1-1
d_gene: .
abundance: few
v_gene: TRBV11-2
CDR3aa: CASSGTGMRTEAFF
CDR3nt: TGTGCCAGCAGCGGTACAGGGATGAGGACTGAAGCTTTCTTT

j_gene: TRBJ2-1
d_gene: TRBD2
abundance: .
v_gene: TRBV30
CDR3aa: CASGTSGLSYNEQFF
CDR3nt: TGTGCCTCGGGGACTAGCGGGCTCTCCTACAATGAGCAGTTCTTC

j_gene: TRBJ2-4
d_gene: TRBD1
abundance: .
v_gene: TRBV7-9
CDR3aa: CASSPKDRAKNIQYF
CDR3nt: TGTGCCAGCAGCCCTAAGGACAGGGCAAAAAACATTCAGTACTTC